The 11 T cell receptor beta chains presented below share a single source sample, sequenced in a study of T cells in women clearing cervical HPV infection. The assay was immunoSEQ multiplex PCR, and TCRdb's table has in-frame clones only and misses some. In total, the table holds tens of thousands of clones. The sequenced sample was blood buffy coat. These receptors came from a woman aged 18 to 69 with a cervical HPV16 infection that either progressed to CIN3+ or cleared (not recorded which).

Worth noting for this clone: The read gets to within 3 residues of the CDR3 end, and the germline J gene fills in the rest. V and J are TRBV7-9 and TRBJ1-2; D not resolved. The CDR3 consists of 15 residues. Germline assignment: CDR1 SEHNR and CDR2 FQNEAQ (reference sequence). The covered CDR3 bases are TGTGCCAGCAGCTTGGGGTCTAGCGGGCTCTACGAC. The encoded protein is CASSLGSSGLYD. The full CDR3 protein is CASSLGSSGLYDYTF. Based on the CDR3 plus reference TRBV7-9 and TRBJ1-2, the full variable domain is DTGVSQNPRHKITKRGQNVTFRCDPISEHNRLYWYRQTLGQGPEFLTYFQNEAQLEKSRLLSDRFSAERPKGSFSTLEIQRTEQGDSAMYLCASSLGSSGLYDYTFGSGTRLTVV.

Turning to this clone: With the read ending 3 residues before the CDR3 end, the germline J gene is used to fill in that end. V is TRBV15 and J is TRBJ2-1, with TRBD2 identical over 7 bases. The CDR3 sequence is 15 residues long. Germline assignment: CDR1 LNHNV and CDR2 YYDKDF (reference sequence). Trimming took 1 base from V and 5 from J; bases not matched to a gene: 5. The CDR3 bases that were read are TGTGCCACCAGCAGAGGTCGACTAGCTCACAATGAG. This encodes CATSRGRLAHNE. The whole CDR3 sequence is CATSRGRLAHNEQFF.

With regard to this clone: From the germline J gene comes the end of the CDR3, since the read stops 3 residues before it. The chain uses TRBV13 and TRBJ2-7; TRBD2 is a possible D gene (6 bases). Trimming left V 5 bases short and J 2 bases short, with 10 bases between. There are 13 residues in the CDR3. In germline, CDR1 is PRHDT, CDR2 FYEKMQ (reference sequence). This CDR3 reads CASSPGLPYEQYF. Partial CDR3 DNA: TGTGCCAGCAGCCCGGGACTCCCCTACGAG.

About this clone: The missing CDR3 end, 3 residues past where the read stops, is filled in from the germline J gene. The chain employs TRBV20-1 and TRBJ2-1; TRBD2 aligns across 10 bases. The CDR3 totals 16 residues. J was trimmed by 6 bases and V by 3 bases; bases with no gene match: 11. Germline V gene data show CDR1 as DFQATT and CDR2 as SNEGSKA (reference sequence). The part of the CDR3 DNA that was read is TGCAGTGCTAGGAGGGGGAGCGGGGGGGCCGTCAATGAG. It yields the protein CSARRGSGGAVNE. The CDR3 as a whole reads CSARRGSGGAVNEQFF.

CDR3 DNA (partial): TGCAGCGTTGGTCCAGGGGAGACC. This encodes CSVGPGET. The complete CDR3 protein is CSVGPGETQYF. The rearrangement links TRBV29-1 to TRBJ2-5, with TRBD1 as a possible D gene (5 bases). The CDR3 is cut off 3 residues early in the read; its end comes from the germline J gene. V was clipped by 4 bases and J by 5 bases, with 8 bases between them. CDR3 length: 11 residues. CDR1 SQVTM and CDR2 ANQGSEA come from the germline V gene.

About this clone itself: The CDR3 end lies 3 residues beyond the end of the read and is filled in from the germline J gene. The chain joins TRBV19 to TRBJ1-4; 7 bases line up with TRBD1. This CDR3 is 16 amino acids long. CDR1 is LNHDA, CDR2 SQIVND, per germline (reference sequence). Trimming removed 7 bases from V and 0 bases from J; junction bases left unmatched: 8. The sequenced part of the CDR3 DNA is TGTGCCAGTACAGTAGGGACAGCCACAACTAATGAAAAA. It yields the protein CASTVGTATTNEK. The whole CDR3 sequence is CASTVGTATTNEKLFF.

A note on this clone: The read comes to an end 3 residues before the CDR3 does, leaving the germline J gene to fill in the end. The chain has TRBV20-1 and TRBJ2-3; TRBD2 aligns across 12 bases. The V gene end was trimmed by 3 bases and the J gene end by 6 bases; junction bases not matched to a gene: 22. This CDR3 contains 20 residues. Germline V gives CDR1 DFQATT, CDR2 SNEGSKA (reference sequence). The CDR3 bases that were read are TGCAGTGCTAGTGTGCTAGCGGGGGGGCCAGACCGCACACGTTCTGATACG. Protein product: CSASVLAGGPDRTRSDT. The whole CDR3 region reads CSASVLAGGPDRTRSDTQYF.

Comment on this clone: Coverage ceases 3 residues before the CDR3 finishes, and the germline J gene fills in the end. The rearrangement uses TRBV28 and TRBJ2-5; the match to TRBD1 covers 10 bases. V lost 5 bases, J lost 3 bases, and 18 bases stayed unmatched. CDR1 and CDR2 (germline): MDHEN, SYDVKM. The CDR3 length is 19 residues. CDR3 bases read: TGTGCCAGCAGTACAAGGACGGGACAGGGGAACGTCGGAAAAGAGACC. Its translation is CASSTRTGQGNVGKET. The entire CDR3 protein reads CASSTRTGQGNVGKETQYF.

As regards this clone: The read terminates 3 residues before the CDR3 end, so the remaining end is supplied by the germline J gene. V and J are TRBV7-2 and TRBJ1-2, with D possibly matching TRBD1 (6 bases). The germline gives CDR1 SGHTA, CDR2 FQGNSA. The CDR3 has 15 residues. The CDR3 DNA, read in part, is TGTGCCAGCAGCTTGGACAGCTCTAGCACAGATACC. It yields the protein CASSLDSSSTDT. The entire CDR3 protein reads CASSLDSSSTDTYTF.

A word on this clone: The read terminates 3 residues ahead of where the CDR3 ends, so the germline J gene completes it. This chain uses TRBV5-1 with TRBJ2-7, with 9 bases fitting TRBD1. This CDR3 has 15 amino acids. V trimming: 3 bases; J trimming: 2 bases; junction bases outside the gene matches: 6. Germline loops: CDR1 SGHRS, CDR2 YFSETQ. CDR3: CASSWAGTGTYEQYF. The sequenced part of the CDR3 DNA is TGCGCCAGCAGCTGGGCCGGGACAGGGACCTACGAG. The variable domain in full, with the rest retrieved from reference TRBV5-1 and TRBJ2-7, is KAGVTQTPRYLIKTRGQQVTLSCSPISGHRSVSWYQQTPGQGLQFLFEYFSETQRNKGNFPGRFSGRQFSNSRSEMNVSTLELGDSALYLCASSWAGTGTYEQYFGPGTRLTVT.

Comments on this clone: The read finishes 3 residues shy of the CDR3 end, and the germline J gene is used to complete it. This chain joins TRBV2 and TRBJ1-1, with a weak D call TRBD1 (5 bases). The CDR3 runs to 13 residues. Looked up from germline, CDR1 is SNHLY and CDR2 is FYNNEI. V gave up 7 bases and J gave up 2 bases, with 11 bases separating them. The CDR3 spells CASTTDPNTEAFF. Partial CDR3 DNA: TGTGCCAGCACGACAGACCCAAACACTGAA. Looking up the rest from reference TRBV2 and TRBJ1-1 gives the full variable domain: EPEVTQTPSHQVTQMGQEVILRCVPISNHLYFYWYRQILGQKVEFLVSFYNNEISEKSEIFDDQFSVERPDGSNFTLKIRSTKLEDSAMYFCASTTDPNTEAFFGQGTRLTVV.